The 16 T cell receptor beta chains below come from one sample, sequenced in a study of human T cells and chemical hapten exposure. TCRdb called the RACE reads again in MiXCR, with one record for every CDR3 protein. This table has tens of thousands of distinct CDR3 sequences, approximately 7.6% appearing once. This sample's time point: pre-sensitization, week 0. Treatment reported: therapeutic diphenylcyclopropenone sensitization with weekly scalp DPC. The sequencing used whole blood, collected in connection with sensitization to the hapten diphenylcyclopropenone (DPC). These receptors all come from a woman between 50 and 59 years old with alopecia areata. Some clones in this sample may be carry-over from other donors' samples.

This clonotype was detected a few times. The CDR3 reads CASSKAAGLKSPLHF. The CDR3, as DNA: TGTGCCAGCAGCAAAGCCGCAGGGTTAAAATCACCCCTCCACTTT. V is TRBV21-1 and J is TRBJ1-6; the table calls TRBD1, which could not be checked here. TRBV21-1 is listed as a pseudogene. The CDR3 sequence is 15 residues long.

Many counts were recorded for this clonotype. The chain couples TRBV5-1 to TRBJ1-1; D is unresolved. The CDR3 loop spans 13 amino acids. V was shortened by 5 bases and J by 8 bases, with 16 bases between the two germline ends. Germline V gives CDR1 SGHRS, CDR2 YFSETQ. CDR3 nucleotides: TGCGCCAGCAGTTTCAACTTCGGCATGGAAGCTTTCTTT. It yields the protein CASSFNFGMEAFF.

This clonotype was recorded many times. The chain uses TRBV7-9 and TRBJ2-1, with unresolved D. Looked up from germline, CDR1 is SEHNR and CDR2 is FQNEAQ (reference sequence). V was trimmed by 0 bases and J by 2 bases, leaving 5 bases between them. The CDR3 covers 14 residues. The chain's CDR3 is CASSLAATYNEQFF. CDR3 coding DNA: TGTGCCAGCAGCTTAGCGGCGACCTACAATGAGCAGTTCTTC.

This clonotype appeared many times. The rearrangement links TRBV21-1 to TRBJ2-7; the tabulated D call, TRBD1, remains unverified against the DNA. TRBV21-1 is a pseudogene. The CDR3 length is 12 residues. The CDR3: CAGKRGLYEQYF. CDR3 DNA sequence: TGTGCCGGCAAACGGGGGTTATACGAGCAGTACTTC.

This clonotype was detected ten times or more. This rearrangement joins TRBV12-3 or TRBV12-4 to TRBJ2-7; the D is unclear. Between the trimmed V and J ends, which lost 2 bases and 3 bases, there was a span of 5 bases. The CDR3 length is 12 residues. The CDR3 protein is CASSLTVYEQYF. CDR3 DNA sequence: TGTGCCAGCAGTTTAACAGTCTACGAGCAGTACTTC.

This clonotype was recorded a few times. V is TRBV7-9 and J is TRBJ2-1; D unclear. V was pared by 5 bases and J by 7 bases, with 6 bases between. Germline loops: CDR1 SEHNR, CDR2 FQNEAQ (reference sequence). This CDR3 comprises 11 residues. For the CDR3, the DNA is TGTGCCAGCAGCCTTAAAAATGAGCAGTTCTTC. It is translated as CASSLKNEQFF.

The J gene is TRBJ2-3, the V gene TRBV7-9; 7 nucleotides match TRBD2. V lost 5 bases, J lost 4 bases, and 6 bases stayed unmatched. The CDR3 has 14 residues. Germline V lookup: CDR1 SEHNR, CDR2 FQNEAQ (reference sequence). CDR3 bases: TGTGCCAGCAGCCCTACGACTAGCCCAGATACGCAGTATTTT. This translates into CASSPTTSPDTQYF.

This clonotype was picked up many times. The genes are TRBV3-1 and TRBJ2-5; the D gene is possibly TRBD1 (5 bases). Germline assignment: CDR1 LGHDT and CDR2 YNNKEL (reference sequence). Trimming left V 1 base short and J 5 bases short, with 8 bases between. The CDR3 spans 13 residues. The DNA of the CDR3 is TGTGCCAGCAGCCAAGTGGGGCGCGAGACCCAGTACTTC. Its translation: CASSQVGRETQYF.

The chain employs TRBV5-1 and TRBJ2-3, with 9 bases that match TRBD2. CDR1 is SGHRS and CDR2 is YFSETQ in the germline V gene. The CDR3 is 15 amino acids. The ends lost 2 bases at V and 6 bases at J; junction bases unmatched: 7. CDR3 residues: CASSLTTSGLDTQYF. CDR3 DNA sequence: TGCGCCAGCAGCTTAACTACTAGCGGGTTGGATACGCAGTATTTT. Drawing the rest from reference TRBV5-1 and TRBJ2-3, the complete variable domain is KAGVTQTPRYLIKTRGQQVTLSCSPISGHRSVSWYQQTPGQGLQFLFEYFSETQRNKGNFPGRFSGRQFSNSRSEMNVSTLELGDSALYLCASSLTTSGLDTQYFGPGTRLTVL.

This clonotype was counted ten times or more. The rearrangement uses TRBV18 and TRBJ2-5; 12 nucleotides line up with TRBD2. Germline V gives CDR1 KGHSH, CDR2 LQKENI. Losses at the gene ends were 5 bases for V and 5 bases for J; bases not matched to a gene: 12. The CDR3 has 17 amino acids. The CDR3 here is CASSAGLAGPSDETQYF. The CDR3 DNA reads TGTGCCAGCTCAGCTGGACTAGCGGGGCCCTCAGATGAGACCCAGTACTTC. The full variable domain, rest sourced from reference TRBV18 and TRBJ2-5, is NAGVMQNPRHLVRRRGQEARLRCSPMKGHSHVYWYRQLPEEGLKFMVYLQKENIIDESGMPKERFSAEFPKEGPSILRIQQVVRGDSAAYFCASSAGLAGPSDETQYFGPGTRLLVL.

Comment on this clonotype: One junction end disagrees with the germline gene, perhaps due to a read error. The CDR3 DNA reads as TGTGTCAGCAGCTTAAAGTACGGAAACACCGGGGAGCTGTTTTTT. As protein: CVSSLKYGNTGELFF. V is TRBV7-8 and J is TRBJ2-2; D is undetermined. CDR3 size: 15 residues. CDR1 SGHVS and CDR2 FQNEAQ come from the germline V gene.

This clonotype has a count of ten or more. V is TRBV29-1 and J is TRBJ1-1; D call uncertain. The CDR3 covers 12 residues. The germline V gene has CDR1 SQVTM and CDR2 ANQGSEA. V was pared by 6 bases and J by 5 bases, with 13 bases between. CDR3 coding DNA: TGCAGCGTAAGGCCCTCGGGAACTGAAGCTTTCTTT. Encoded protein: CSVRPSGTEAFF.

This clonotype is medium-sized within its sample. The chain joins TRBV11-2 to TRBJ2-3; 12 bases agree with TRBD2. Unmatched junction bases numbered 6, after V lost 2 bases and J lost 3 bases. The CDR3 is 17 amino acids. In germline, CDR1 is SGHAT, CDR2 FQNNGV. CDR3 in amino acids: CASSLKLAGGPTDTQYF. Here the CDR3 DNA reads TGTGCCAGCAGCTTAAAGCTAGCGGGAGGGCCGACAGATACGCAGTATTTT.

In this sample, this clonotype turned up many times. The V gene is TRBV20-1, the J gene TRBJ1-4; D may be TRBD1 (5 bases). This CDR3 is built from 17 residues. V was cut by 1 base and J by 4 bases, with 19 bases left in between. Per the germline V gene, CDR1 is DFQATT and CDR2 is SNEGSKA (reference sequence). This CDR3 reads CSARGVAGWTGNEKLFF. The CDR3 nucleotides are TGCAGTGCTAGAGGGGTCGCAGGGTGGACGGGTAATGAAAAACTGTTTTTT.

This clonotype was recorded at least ten times. The V call is TRBV12-3 or TRBV12-4, the J call TRBJ1-1; possible D gene TRBD1, 5 bases. CDR3 length: 13 residues. V was clipped by 1 base and J by 6 bases, with 9 bases between them. The CDR3 spells CASSLVGVAEAFF. The CDR3 region has the DNA TGTGCCAGCAGTTTAGTGGGGGTGGCTGAAGCTTTCTTT.

This clonotype has a handful of counts. CDR3: CAWSPDRDEAFF. The CDR3 DNA follows: TGTGCCTGGAGTCCGGACAGGGATGAAGCTTTCTTT. The V and J genes are TRBV30 and TRBJ1-1; TRBD1 aligns across 8 bases. Germline V gene sequence: CDR1 GTSNPN, CDR2 SVGIG (reference sequence). CDR3 length: 12 amino acids. The trim removed 2 bases at V and 7 bases at J, leaving 3 bases unmatched.